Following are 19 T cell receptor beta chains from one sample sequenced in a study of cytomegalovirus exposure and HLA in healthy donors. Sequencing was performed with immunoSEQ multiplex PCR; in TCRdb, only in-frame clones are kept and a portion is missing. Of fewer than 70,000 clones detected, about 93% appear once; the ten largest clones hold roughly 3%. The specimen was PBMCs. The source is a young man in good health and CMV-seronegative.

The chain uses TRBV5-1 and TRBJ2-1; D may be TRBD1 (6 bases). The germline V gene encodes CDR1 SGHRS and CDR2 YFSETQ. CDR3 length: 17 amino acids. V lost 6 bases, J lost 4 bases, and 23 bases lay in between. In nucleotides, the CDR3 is TGCGCCAGCACCTGGGGACCTCAGGGGTCGGGTTACAATGAGCAGTTCTTC. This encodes CASTWGPQGSGYNEQFF.

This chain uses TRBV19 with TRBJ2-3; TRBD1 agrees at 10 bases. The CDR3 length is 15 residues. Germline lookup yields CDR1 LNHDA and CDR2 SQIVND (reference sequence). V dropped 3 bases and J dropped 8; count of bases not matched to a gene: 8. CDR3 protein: CASSIIGTGEGTQYF. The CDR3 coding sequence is TGTGCCAGTAGTATCATCGGGACAGGGGAAGGTACGCAGTATTTT. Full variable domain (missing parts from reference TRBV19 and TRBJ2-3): DGGITQSPKYLFRKEGQNVTLSCEQNLNHDAMYWYRQDPGQGLRLIYYSQIVNDFQKGDIAEGYSVSREKKESFPLTVTSAQKNPTAFYLCASSIIGTGEGTQYFGPGTRLTVL.

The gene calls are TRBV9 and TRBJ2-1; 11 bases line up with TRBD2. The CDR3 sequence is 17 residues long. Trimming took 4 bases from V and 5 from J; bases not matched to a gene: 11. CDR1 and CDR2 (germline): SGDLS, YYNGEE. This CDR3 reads CASSLDLAGGFNNEQFF. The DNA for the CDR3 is TGTGCCAGCAGCCTGGATCTAGCGGGAGGATTTAACAATGAGCAGTTCTTC.

CDR3 region: CASRPGQQISGANVLTF. The CDR3 DNA sequence: TGTGCCAGCCGCCCGGGACAGCAAATTTCTGGGGCCAACGTCCTGACTTTC. V usage is TRBV18 and J usage is TRBJ2-6; TRBD1 aligns across 7 bases. The CDR3 loop spans 17 amino acids. Germline-derived CDR1 and CDR2 are KGHSH and LQKENI. V lost 8 bases and J lost 1; bases outside the gene matches: 11. The full variable domain, in which reference TRBV18 and TRBJ2-6 provide the parts outside the CDR3, is NAGVMQNPRHLVRRRGQEARLRCSPMKGHSHVYWYRQLPEEGLKFMVYLQKENIIDESGMPKERFSAEFPKEGPSILRIQQVVRGDSAAYFCASRPGQQISGANVLTFGAGSRLTVL.

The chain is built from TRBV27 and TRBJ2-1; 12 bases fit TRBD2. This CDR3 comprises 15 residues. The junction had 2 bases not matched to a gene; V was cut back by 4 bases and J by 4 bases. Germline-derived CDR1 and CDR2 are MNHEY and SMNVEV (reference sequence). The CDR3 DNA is TGTGCCAGCAGTTCGGGACTAGCGGGTTACAATGAGCAGTTCTTC. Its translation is CASSSGLAGYNEQFF.

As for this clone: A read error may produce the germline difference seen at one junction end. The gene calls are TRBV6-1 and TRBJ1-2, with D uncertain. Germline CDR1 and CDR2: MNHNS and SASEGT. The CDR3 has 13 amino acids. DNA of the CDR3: TGTGCCAGCAGTGTTTATGAAGGGAGTCCCCAATCCTTC. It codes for CASSVYEGSPQSF.

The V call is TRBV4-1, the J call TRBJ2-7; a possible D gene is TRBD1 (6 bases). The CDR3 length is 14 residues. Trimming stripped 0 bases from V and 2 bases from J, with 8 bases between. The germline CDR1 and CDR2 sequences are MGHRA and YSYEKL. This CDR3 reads CASSQDRGPYEQYF. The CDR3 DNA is TGCGCCAGCAGCCAAGACAGGGGCCCCTACGAGCAGTACTTC.

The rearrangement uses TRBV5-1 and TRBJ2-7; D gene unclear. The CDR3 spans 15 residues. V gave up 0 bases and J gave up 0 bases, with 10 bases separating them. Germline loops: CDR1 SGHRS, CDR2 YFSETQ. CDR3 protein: CASSLAGNSSYEQYF. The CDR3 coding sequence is TGCGCCAGCAGCTTGGCAGGAAACTCCTCCTACGAGCAGTACTTC. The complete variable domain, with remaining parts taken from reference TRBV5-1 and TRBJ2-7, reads KAGVTQTPRYLIKTRGQQVTLSCSPISGHRSVSWYQQTPGQGLQFLFEYFSETQRNKGNFPGRFSGRQFSNSRSEMNVSTLELGDSALYLCASSLAGNSSYEQYFGPGTRLTVT.

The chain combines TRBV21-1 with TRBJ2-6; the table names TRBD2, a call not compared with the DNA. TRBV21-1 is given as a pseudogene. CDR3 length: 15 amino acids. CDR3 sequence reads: CASSEWCSGANVLTF. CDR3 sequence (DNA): TGTGCCAGCAGCGAGTGGTGCTCTGGGGCCAACGTCCTGACTTTC.

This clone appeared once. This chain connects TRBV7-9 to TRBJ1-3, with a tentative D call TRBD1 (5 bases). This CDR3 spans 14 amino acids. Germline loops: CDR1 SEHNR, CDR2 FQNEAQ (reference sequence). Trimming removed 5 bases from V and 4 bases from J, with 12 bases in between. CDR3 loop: CASSGDSRGNTIYF. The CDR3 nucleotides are TGTGCCAGCAGCGGGGACTCGAGGGGAAACACCATATATTTT.

Written as DNA, the CDR3 is TGTGCCAGCAGTTACCCCCAGGGTAGCAATCAGCCCCAGCATTTT. This gives the protein CASSYPQGSNQPQHF. V gene TRBV6-6 combines with J gene TRBJ1-5; D is perhaps TRBD1 (5 bases). The V and J ends lost 2 bases and 0 bases respectively, with 8 bases between them. Germline loops: CDR1 MNHNY, CDR2 SVGAGI (reference sequence). The CDR3 runs 15 residues.

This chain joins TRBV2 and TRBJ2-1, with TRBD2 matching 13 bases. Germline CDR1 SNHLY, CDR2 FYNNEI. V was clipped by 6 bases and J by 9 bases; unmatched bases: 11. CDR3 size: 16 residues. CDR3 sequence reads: CASREPGLAGTGEQFF. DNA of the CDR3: TGTGCCAGCAGGGAGCCGGGACTAGCGGGGACGGGTGAGCAGTTCTTC.

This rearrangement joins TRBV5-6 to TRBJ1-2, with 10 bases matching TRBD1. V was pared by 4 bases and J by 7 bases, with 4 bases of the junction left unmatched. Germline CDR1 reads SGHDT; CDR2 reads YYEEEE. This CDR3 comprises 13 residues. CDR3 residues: CASSTWTGGGYTF. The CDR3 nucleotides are TGTGCCAGCAGCACCTGGACAGGGGGTGGCTACACCTTC.

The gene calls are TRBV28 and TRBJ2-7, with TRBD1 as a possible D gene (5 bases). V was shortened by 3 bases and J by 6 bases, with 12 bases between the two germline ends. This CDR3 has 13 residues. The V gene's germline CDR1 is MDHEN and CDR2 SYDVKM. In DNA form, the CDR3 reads TGTGCCAGCAGTTTGGGGCCCCGCTTCGAGCAGTACTTC. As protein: CASSLGPRFEQYF.

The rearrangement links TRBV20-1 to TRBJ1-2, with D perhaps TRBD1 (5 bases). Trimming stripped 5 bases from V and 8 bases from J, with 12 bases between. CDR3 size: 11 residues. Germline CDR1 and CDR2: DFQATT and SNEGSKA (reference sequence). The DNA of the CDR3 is TGCAGTGCTGGGGACTCTCGGGGCTACACCTTC. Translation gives CSAGDSRGYTF.

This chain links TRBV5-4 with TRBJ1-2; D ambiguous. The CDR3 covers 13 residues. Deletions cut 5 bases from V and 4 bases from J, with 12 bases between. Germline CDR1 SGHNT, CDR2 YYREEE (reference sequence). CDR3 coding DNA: TGTGCCAGCAGAGGTACAGAACGCTATGGCTACACCTTC. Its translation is CASRGTERYGYTF.

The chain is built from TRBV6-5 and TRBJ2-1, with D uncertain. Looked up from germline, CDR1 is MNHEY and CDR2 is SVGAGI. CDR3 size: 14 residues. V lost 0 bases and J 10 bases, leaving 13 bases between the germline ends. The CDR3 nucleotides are TGTGCCAGCAGTTACTCGAACGCGGTCGGAGAGCAGTTCTTC. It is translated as CASSYSNAVGEQFF.

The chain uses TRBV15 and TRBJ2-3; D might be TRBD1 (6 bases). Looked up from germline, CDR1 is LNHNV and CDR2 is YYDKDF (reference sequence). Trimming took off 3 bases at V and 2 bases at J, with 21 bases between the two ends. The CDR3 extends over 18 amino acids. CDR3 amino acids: CATSSLTGSGGNTDTQYF. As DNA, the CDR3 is TGTGCCACCAGCAGCCTGACAGGTAGTGGGGGAAACACAGATACGCAGTATTTT.

The CDR3: CASSLSSRDRGPTGELFF. In nucleotides, the CDR3 is TGCGCCAGCAGCCTATCTTCCCGGGACAGGGGTCCCACCGGGGAGCTGTTTTTT. The chain has TRBV5-1 and TRBJ2-2, with TRBD1 matching 10 bases. J lost 4 bases, V lost 4 bases, and 13 bases had no gene match. Germline V gene sequence: CDR1 SGHRS, CDR2 YFSETQ. CDR3 length: 18 residues.